The TCR beta chain under discussion was sequenced for a study of beta chain features in type 1 diabetes (dated by TCRdb to between 2017 and 2018). With regard to the full study: Patients and healthy donors did not differ in mean age, gender distribution, total cell number or subset yield. In the study, TCRB repertoires of sorted circulating CD4+ T cell subsets from recently diagnosed type 1 diabetes patients were compared with those of matched healthy donors. A total of 85 million to 140 million sorted cells were examined across all samples, and the number of cells per subset was strongly correlated with RNA yield. Regulatory and stem cell-like memory subsets were obtained from only 8 patients and roughly eight healthy donors, while naive and central memory subsets were obtained from all 30 or so donors.

The CDR3 sequence holds 13 residues, the cysteine and phenylalanine included. Only CDR3 DNA remains: 39 bases, in frame from the first base. The germline V gene encodes CDR1 SGHAT and CDR2 FQNNGV. Cut back by 1 base and 9 bases, the V and J ends lie 7 bases apart. As to this clone: Its antigen is unknown. Base quality data are lacking; no much larger clone is found one base away.

The High Capacity cDNA Reverse Transcription Kit was used to reverse transcribe all of the isolated RNA, meaning that expressed TCRB transcripts were what got sequenced. Naive, central memory and regulatory T cell samples underwent deep immunoSEQ sequencing, averaging about 3.3 million total reads per sample. Sorted cells were lysed in RLT buffer and RNA was extracted with DNase-treated RNeasy Micro or Mini kits, depending on cell number. To prevent cross-contamination, every cell subset was processed on its own, while patient and healthy donor samples were processed together. The immunoSEQ multiplex PCR was used to amplify TCRB sequences from cDNA, yielding 87-bp fragments that span the CDR3 region. Amplicons were sequenced on the Illumina HiSeq platform. For the original study's pipeline: PCR bias was corrected computationally using synthetic template baselines, and reads within Hamming distance 2 were collapsed, with unmergeable singletons discarded. Reads were aligned against IMGT to assign V, D and J genes, CDR3 length and insertions or deletions at six rearrangement sites. Clonotype counts were normalized to sorted cell number within each subset before computing true diversity and Gini coefficients with the tcR R package. Repertoire sharing was quantified using the overlap coefficient calculated on TCRB nucleotide sequences. Out-of-frame TCRB sequences from naive cells were analyzed as a proxy for the pre-selection repertoire. TCRdb obtained this table from immuneACCESS and retained in-frame rearrangements with V and J assigned. These tables miss some clones; where compared with another copy, unresolved V genes account for less than half of the shortfall, and the remainder is unexplained. V, J and clone size reflect that table, while D and trimming were determined from the DNA. The sample records fewer than 350,000 clones, over 14% of which are singletons. In total, the top ten clones hold approximately 0.015% of the sample.

Here is what the overall study found, with its caveats: Because the HLA sub-analyses included only small numbers of individuals, any influence of HLA type on TCRB rearrangement was left unresolved. Patients with type 1 diabetes made fewer insertions and deleted more nucleotides at VDJ recombination sites, implying thymic rearrangement abnormalities. Because cDNA was sequenced instead of genomic DNA, activated cells with high expression could be over-represented, although the groups did not differ in activation or CD3 levels. Shorter templates might have been favored by PCR, but patient and control samples were amplified and corrected together, so both groups would have been affected equally by any skew. A moderate but significant shortening of TCRB CDR3 length was observed in type 1 diabetes patients in all four CD4+ subsets. Naive, central memory and regulatory TCRB repertoires appeared to be more alike among patients than among healthy donors.

From each donor, a single peripheral blood sample of approximately 0.11 L on average was drawn into heparinised tubes. A BD FACSAria II was used to sort naive, central memory, regulatory and stem cell-like memory CD4+ T cells with a panel that included CD45RO, CCR7, CD25, CD127, CD95 and CD27. All sorted populations exceeded 95% purity. PBMCs were isolated immediately by Lymphoprep density gradient centrifugation and stained directly without culture. So that batch effects would be minimized, each experiment stained and sorted samples in pairs, pairing one healthy donor with one patient. The sequence joins TRBV11-2 to TRBJ1-6; TRBD1 might be the D gene, on 5 matching bases. The TCR originated in a man aged 18 to 29 with type 1 diabetes. The sample consisted of naive CD4+ T cells from blood. This sample's cell subset or site label indicates: true naive CD4+ T cells. The CDR3 in this case is CASSLGGGSPLHF. The DNA sequence is given as TGTGCCAGCAGCTTAGGGGGGGGTTCACCCCTCCACTTT.